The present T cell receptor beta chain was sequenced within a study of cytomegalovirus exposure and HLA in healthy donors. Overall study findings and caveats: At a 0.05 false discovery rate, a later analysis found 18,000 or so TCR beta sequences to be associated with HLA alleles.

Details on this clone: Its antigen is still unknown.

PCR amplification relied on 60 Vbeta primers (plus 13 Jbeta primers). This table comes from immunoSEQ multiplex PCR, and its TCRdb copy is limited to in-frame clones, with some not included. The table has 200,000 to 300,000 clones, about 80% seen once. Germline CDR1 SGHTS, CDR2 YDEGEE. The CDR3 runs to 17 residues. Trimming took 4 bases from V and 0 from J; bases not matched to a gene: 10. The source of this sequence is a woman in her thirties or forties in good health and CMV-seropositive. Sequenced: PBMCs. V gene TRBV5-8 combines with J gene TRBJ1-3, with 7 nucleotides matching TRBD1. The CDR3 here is CASSGYWDRISGNTIYF. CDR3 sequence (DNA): TGTGCCAGCAGCGGTTATTGGGACAGAATCTCTGGAAACACCATATATTTT.